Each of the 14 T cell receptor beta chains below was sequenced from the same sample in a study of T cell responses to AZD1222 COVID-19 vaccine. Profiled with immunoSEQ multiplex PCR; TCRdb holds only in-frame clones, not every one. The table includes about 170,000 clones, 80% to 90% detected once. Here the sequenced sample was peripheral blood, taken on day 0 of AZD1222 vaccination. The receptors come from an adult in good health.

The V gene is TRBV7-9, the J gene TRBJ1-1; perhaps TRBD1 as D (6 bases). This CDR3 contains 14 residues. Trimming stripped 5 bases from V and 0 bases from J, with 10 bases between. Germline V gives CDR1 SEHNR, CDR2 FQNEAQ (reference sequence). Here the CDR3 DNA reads TGTGCCAGCAGCCTCGCAGGGGTGAACACTGAAGCTTTCTTT. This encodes CASSLAGVNTEAFF.

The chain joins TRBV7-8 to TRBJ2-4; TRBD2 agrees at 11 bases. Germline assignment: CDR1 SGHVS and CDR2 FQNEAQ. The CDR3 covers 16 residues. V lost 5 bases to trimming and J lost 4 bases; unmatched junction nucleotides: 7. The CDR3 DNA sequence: TGTGCCAGCAGCCCCCCACTAGCGGGGGAAAAAAACATTCAGTACTTC. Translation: CASSPPLAGEKNIQYF. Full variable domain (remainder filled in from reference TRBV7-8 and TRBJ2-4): GAGVSQSPRYKVAKRGQDVALRCDPISGHVSLFWYQQALGQGPEFLTYFQNEAQLDKSGLPSDRFFAERPEGSVSTLKIQRTQQEDSAVYLCASSPPLAGEKNIQYFGAGTRLSVL.

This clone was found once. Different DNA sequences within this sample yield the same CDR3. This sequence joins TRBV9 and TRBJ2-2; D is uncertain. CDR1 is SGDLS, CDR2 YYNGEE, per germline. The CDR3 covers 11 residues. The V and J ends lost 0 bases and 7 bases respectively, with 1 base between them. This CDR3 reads CASSVGGELFF. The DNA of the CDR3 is TGTGCCAGCAGCGTAGGCGGGGAGCTGTTTTTT.

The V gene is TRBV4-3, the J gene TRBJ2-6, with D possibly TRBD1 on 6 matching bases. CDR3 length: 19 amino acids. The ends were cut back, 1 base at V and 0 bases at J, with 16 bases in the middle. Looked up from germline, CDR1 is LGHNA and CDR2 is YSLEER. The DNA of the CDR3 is TGCGCCAGCAGCCAAGTCCTGGACAGCAAGCTCTCTGGGGCCAACGTCCTGACTTTC. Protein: CASSQVLDSKLSGANVLTF.

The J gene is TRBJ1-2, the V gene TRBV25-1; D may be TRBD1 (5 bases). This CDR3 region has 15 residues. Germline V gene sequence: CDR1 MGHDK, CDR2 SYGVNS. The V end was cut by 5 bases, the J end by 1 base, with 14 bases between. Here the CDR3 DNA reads TGTGCCAGCAGTCAAAACGCAGGGTTTAACTATGGCTACACCTTC. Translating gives CASSQNAGFNYGYTF.

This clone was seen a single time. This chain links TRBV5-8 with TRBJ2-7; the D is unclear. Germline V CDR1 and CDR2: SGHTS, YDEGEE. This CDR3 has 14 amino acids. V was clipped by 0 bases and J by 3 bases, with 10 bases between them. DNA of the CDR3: TGTGCCAGCAGCTTGGCCTTCAGTAGCTACGAGCAGTACGTC. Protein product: CASSLAFSSYEQYV.

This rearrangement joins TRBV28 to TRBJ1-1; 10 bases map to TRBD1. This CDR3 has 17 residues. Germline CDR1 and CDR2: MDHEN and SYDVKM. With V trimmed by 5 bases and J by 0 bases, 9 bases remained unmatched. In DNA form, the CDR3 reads TGTGCCAGCAGTCCCGACAGGGGGCCCTTCATGAACACTGAAGCTTTCTTT. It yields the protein CASSPDRGPFMNTEAFF.

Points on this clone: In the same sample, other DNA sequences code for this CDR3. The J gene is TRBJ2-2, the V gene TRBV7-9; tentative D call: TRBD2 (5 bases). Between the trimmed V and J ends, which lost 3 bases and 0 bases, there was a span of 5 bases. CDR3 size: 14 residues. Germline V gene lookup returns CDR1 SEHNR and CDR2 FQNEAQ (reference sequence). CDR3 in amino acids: CASSLDSNTGELFF. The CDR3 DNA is TGTGCCAGCAGCTTGGACTCGAACACCGGGGAGCTGTTTTTT.

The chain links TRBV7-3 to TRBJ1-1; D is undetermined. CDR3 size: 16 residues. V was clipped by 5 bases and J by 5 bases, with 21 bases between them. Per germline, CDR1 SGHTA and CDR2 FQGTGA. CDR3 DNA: TGTGCCAGCAGCCGTACCCCAAAGAGCGGAGGTACTGAAGCTTTCTTT. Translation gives CASSRTPKSGGTEAFF.

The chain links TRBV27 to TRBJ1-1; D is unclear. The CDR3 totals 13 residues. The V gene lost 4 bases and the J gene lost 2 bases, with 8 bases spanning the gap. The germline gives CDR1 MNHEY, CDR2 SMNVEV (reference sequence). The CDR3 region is CASSYSPNTEAFF. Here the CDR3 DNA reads TGTGCCAGCAGTTATAGTCCTAACACTGAAGCTTTCTTT.

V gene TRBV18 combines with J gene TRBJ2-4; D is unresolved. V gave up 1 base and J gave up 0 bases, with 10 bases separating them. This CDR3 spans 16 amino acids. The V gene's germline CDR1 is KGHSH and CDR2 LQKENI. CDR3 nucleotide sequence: TGTGCCAGCTCACCACGATCTGGGCTAGCCAAAAACATTCAGTACTTC. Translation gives CASSPRSGLAKNIQYF. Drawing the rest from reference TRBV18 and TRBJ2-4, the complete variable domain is NAGVMQNPRHLVRRRGQEARLRCSPMKGHSHVYWYRQLPEEGLKFMVYLQKENIIDESGMPKERFSAEFPKEGPSILRIQQVVRGDSAAYFCASSPRSGLAKNIQYFGAGTRLSVL.

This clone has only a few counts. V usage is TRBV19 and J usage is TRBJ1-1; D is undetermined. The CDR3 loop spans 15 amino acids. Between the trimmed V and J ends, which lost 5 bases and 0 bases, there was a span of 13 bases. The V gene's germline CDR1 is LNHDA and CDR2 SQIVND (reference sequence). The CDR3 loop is CASSSPGDMNTEAFF. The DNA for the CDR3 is TGTGCCAGTAGTTCCCCAGGCGACATGAACACTGAAGCTTTCTTT.

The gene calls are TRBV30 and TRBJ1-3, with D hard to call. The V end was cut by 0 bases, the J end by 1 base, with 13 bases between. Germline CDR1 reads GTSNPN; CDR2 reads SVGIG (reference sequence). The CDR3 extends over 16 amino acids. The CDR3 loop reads CAWSVGWRGSGNTIYF. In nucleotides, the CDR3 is TGTGCCTGGAGTGTAGGCTGGAGAGGTTCTGGAAACACCATATATTTT.

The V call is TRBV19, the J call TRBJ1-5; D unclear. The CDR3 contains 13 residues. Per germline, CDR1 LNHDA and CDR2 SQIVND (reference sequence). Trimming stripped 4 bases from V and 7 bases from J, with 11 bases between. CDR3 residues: CASSSSLEQPQHF. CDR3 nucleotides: TGTGCCAGTAGTAGCTCGCTGGAGCAGCCCCAGCATTTT.